These 8 T cell receptor beta chains came from one sample sequenced in a study of post-analysis software for immune sequencing data. Unique molecular identifiers were present in the TCR beta cDNA libraries. TCRdb ran MiXCR on the PCR reads and lists one entry per CDR3 protein. The data show approximately 360,000 distinct CDR3 sequences, approximately 38% seen once. Antigen specificity for these receptors is unknown. Study results and caveats: Among a handful of TRBV segments more frequent in patients than controls were TRBV5-6, TRBV5-1 and TRBV20-1.

The sample taken for sequencing was blood. These receptor sequences come from a girl aged 5 to 17 with multiple sclerosis.

This sequence joins TRBV5-6 and TRBJ2-3, with TRBD2 as a possible D gene (5 bases). V lost 0 bases and J lost 1, with 21 bases in between. The CDR3 runs to 19 residues. The germline gives CDR1 SGHDT, CDR2 YYEEEE. Here the CDR3 reads CASSLGSGLYSFGTDTQYF. Here the CDR3 DNA reads TGTGCCAGCAGCTTGGGGTCGGGGTTGTATAGTTTCGGCACAGATACGCAGTATTTT.

This clonotype was counted a few times. The chain recombines TRBV5-1 with TRBJ2-4; D possibly matches TRBD1 or TRBD2 (6 bases each). CDR1 and CDR2 from the germline V gene are SGHRS and YFSETQ. CDR3 length: 20 amino acids. Trimming pared 0 bases from V and 0 bases from J, leaving 22 bases between. The CDR3 reads CASSLDPIGGNIIAKNIQYF. The CDR3, as DNA: TGCGCCAGCAGCTTGGACCCAATAGGGGGGAATATCATAGCCAAAAACATTCAGTACTTC.

Many counts were recorded for this clonotype. This chain joins TRBV6-1 and TRBJ2-1, with no clear D. The CDR3 is made up of 13 amino acids. The V end was cut by 0 bases, the J end by 8 bases, with 8 bases between. Germline CDR1 MNHNS, CDR2 SASEGT. This CDR3 reads CASSEAPLDEQFF. The CDR3 DNA follows: TGTGCCAGCAGTGAAGCTCCCCTCGATGAGCAGTTCTTC.

The CDR3 DNA reads as TGTGCCTGGAGTGCGGGCGTTCTAGACTACGAGCAGTACTTC. Amino acids: CAWSAGVLDYEQYF. The V call is TRBV30, the J call TRBJ2-5, with unresolved D. The J call is uncertain, as TRBJ2-7 better fits the DNA end. CDR1 is GTSNPN, CDR2 SVGIG, per germline (reference sequence). The CDR3 loop spans 14 amino acids.

This chain connects TRBV9 to TRBJ1-1; D may be TRBD1 (6 bases). The length of the CDR3 is 13 residues. V lost 0 bases to trimming and J lost 5 bases, with 8 bases between them. From germline, CDR1 is SGDLS and CDR2 YYNGEE. Here the CDR3 reads CASSVDRETEAFF. For the CDR3, the DNA is TGTGCCAGCAGCGTAGACAGGGAGACTGAAGCTTTCTTT.

The chain employs TRBV21-1 and TRBJ1-3; no DNA check was done on the table's D call, TRBD1. TRBV21-1 is tagged as a pseudogene. The CDR3 extends over 17 amino acids. CDR3: CASSKGARQGSGNTIYF. The CDR3 DNA sequence: TGTGCCAGCAGCAAAGGGGCGCGACAGGGGTCTGGAAACACCATATATTTT.

Written as DNA, the CDR3 is TGTGCCAGCAGTGAAGTAGGGGGTTCTGGAAACACCATATATTTT. This codes for CASSEVGGSGNTIYF. V is TRBV28 and J is TRBJ1-3, with D maybe TRBD1 (6 bases). CDR3 length: 15 amino acids. Germline V gene sequence: CDR1 MDHEN, CDR2 SYDVKM. The ends were cut back, 5 bases at V and 1 base at J, with 12 bases in the middle.

This clonotype was found many times. V gene TRBV6-1 combines with J gene TRBJ2-1; D remains ambiguous. V gave up 5 bases and J gave up 7 bases, with 24 bases separating them. CDR1 is MNHNS and CDR2 is SASEGT in the germline V gene. The CDR3 runs 17 residues. Written as DNA, the CDR3 is TGTGCCAGCAGTCTCCCTTTCGGTGGGCCAGGCTTAAATGAGCAGTTCTTC. This encodes CASSLPFGGPGLNEQFF.